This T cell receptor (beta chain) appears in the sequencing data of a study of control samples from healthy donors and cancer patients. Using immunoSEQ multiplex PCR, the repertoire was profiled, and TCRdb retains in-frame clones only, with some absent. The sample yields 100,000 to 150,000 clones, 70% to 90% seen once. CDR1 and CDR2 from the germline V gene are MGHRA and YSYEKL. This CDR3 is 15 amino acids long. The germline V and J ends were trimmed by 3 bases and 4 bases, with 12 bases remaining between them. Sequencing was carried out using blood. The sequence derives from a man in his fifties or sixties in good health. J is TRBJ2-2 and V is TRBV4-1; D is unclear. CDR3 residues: CASSQALGVTGELFF. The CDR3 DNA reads TGCGCCAGCAGCCAGGCATTAGGCGTCACCGGGGAGCTGTTTTTT.